This TCR beta chain is from a study of control samples from healthy donors and cancer patients. The CDR3 contains 12 residues. V shed 7 bases, J shed 7 bases, and the junction held 4 bases outside the gene matches. The protocol was immunoSEQ multiplex PCR, while the TCRdb copy is restricted to in-frame clones and leaves out a portion. The table records some 73,000 clones, 90% to 95% of them present only once. The sequenced sample was blood. This TCR was recovered from a woman aged 40 to 50 in good health. The genes are TRBV12-3 or TRBV12-4 and TRBJ1-3; TRBD1 matches 7 bases. The CDR3 DNA reads as TGTGCCAGCACCAAGACAGGGAACACCATATATTTT. Protein product: CASTKTGNTIYF.